What follows describes a single T cell receptor (beta chain). This clonotype has a count of ten or more. Its antigen is not yet known. One base away there is no much larger clone; base qualities are not given. The data are from a study of CD8 T cells in ankylosing spondylitis (dated by TCRdb to the late 2010s). Regarding the research as a whole: The study profiled T cell receptor beta repertoires in healthy donors and ankylosing spondylitis patients to find disease-linked TCR variants. In total, the full study cohort was made up of roughly 110 healthy donors and some 26 ankylosing spondylitis patients. Peripheral blood was sampled, and synovial fluid was also collected from ankylosing spondylitis patients.

Broader findings and caveats from the paper: In peripheral blood, the disease-linked clones were found at relatively low frequencies and had a CD8+ phenotype. Blood from ankylosing spondylitis patients appeared to be characterized by a TCR beta motif composed of several highly homologous amino acid variants. The disease-linked clones were reported as significantly enriched in matched synovial fluid samples from ankylosing spondylitis patients. Some motif variants had previously been reported in the synovial fluid and blood of reactive arthritis patients, which suggests shared mechanisms of disease initiation.

V is reduced by 5 bases and J by 6 bases, leaving a spacing of 21 bases between them. CDR1 is given as SGHAT and CDR2 as FQNNGV, both from the germline V gene. The CDR3, from cysteine to phenylalanine, totals 16 residues. CDR3 DNA is the only sequence kept; it has 48 bases, read in frame from the first base. This sample was sequenced with an Illumina HiSeq 2500. Quantitative 5'-RACE with molecular barcodes was the method used to prepare the TCR beta libraries. Under the source paper's analysis protocol: A new computational method, built on a probabilistic model of VDJ rearrangement, was used to identify disease-linked TCR variants. TCRdb ran its own pipeline on the public reads, namely fastp trimming at Q25 and MiXCR clone calling, and kept in-frame beta chains. CDR3 protein sequences are deduplicated, and each keeps its most common genes and DNA. TCRdb's processing, not the study's, gives the V and J calls here. This sample comprises some 130,000 distinct CDR3 sequences, 7% to 8% of them detected only once. The biggest ten clones account for around an eighth of the sample.

Here the chain combines TRBV11-2 and TRBJ2-3, with no D gene named confidently. This clonotype was sampled from a female donor with ankylosing spondylitis or in good health (not recorded which). The sequencing sample was made of blood, either unsorted or a sorted T cell fraction (not recorded which). The bases read TGTGCCAGCAGCCGCTTTGGTGGACGCAGTTGGGATACGCAGTATTTT. It codes for CASSRFGGRSWDTQYF.